The text below deals with one T cell receptor beta chain. Its target is unknown. At one end, the junction sequence differs from germline, possibly due to a read error. In the same sample, other DNA sequences code for this CDR3. This entry is derived from a study of cytomegalovirus exposure and HLA in healthy donors. Study at large: Out of approximately 170 million T cells, an earlier analysis found fewer than 140 million unique TCR beta sequences in total. Points from the study as a whole: Rarity marked most TCR sequences, yet some public TCRs occurred in many donors. Later analysis showed most CMV-associated TCR beta chains appearing HLA-restricted. For TCR beta chains, V- and J-gene trimming was later linked to a missense DCLRE1C variant.

In germline, CDR1 is SGHRS, CDR2 YFSETQ. This CDR3 region has 14 residues. The PCR was carried out with 60 Vbeta primers and 13 Jbeta primers. Profiled with immunoSEQ multiplex PCR; TCRdb holds only in-frame clones, not every one. The sample lists 130,000 to 150,000 clones; 78% were seen once. The specimen sequenced was PBMCs. The clonotype originates from a man in his forties or fifties in good health and CMV-seropositive. This rearrangement joins TRBV5-1 to TRBJ2-5; a weak D match, TRBD2 (6 bases). CDR3 sequence reads: CASSFSGNQETQYF. In DNA, the CDR3 is TGCGCCAGCAGCTTTAGCGGCAACCAGGAGACCCAGTACTTC.